This T cell receptor (beta chain) emerged from a study of OX40 agonist ivuxolimab in advanced cancers. In its sample, this clone was seen a few times. Its antigen is currently unknown. Points from the study as a whole: In the 0.1 to 3.0 mg/kg range, CD4+ and CD8+ blood T cells had expanded clonally by week 6.

TCRdb's table, derived via immunoSEQ multiplex PCR, lists solely in-frame clones and lacks some. The table records approximately 82,000 clones, roughly 88% of them present only once. Trimming shortened V by 2 bases and J by 6 bases, and 14 bases separated the two germline ends. Germline V gene data show CDR1 as MNHNS and CDR2 as SASEGT. The CDR3 loop spans 15 amino acids. The TCR originated in an adult with an advanced solid tumor such as melanoma, head and neck, liver or kidney cancer. Sequenced here: CD4+ or CD8+ T cells sorted from blood, sampled in a trial of the OX40 agonist ivuxolimab. The chain carries TRBV6-1 and TRBJ1-5; D is perhaps TRBD1 (5 bases). As DNA, the CDR3 is TGTGCCAGCAGTGAATATTCGGGGGTGGGTCAGCCCCAGCATTTT. It translates to CASSEYSGVGQPQHF.